One sample yielded the 26 T cell receptor beta chains listed below, sequenced in a study of blood T cells in healthy people across ages. Primers used in a second PCR of about 7 to 11 cycles were a sample-barcoded 5' primer and a J-beta primer mix. MiXCR, run by TCRdb on the 5' RACE reads, gives a single entry per CDR3 protein. The table records 1,100,000 or so distinct CDR3 sequences, 40% to 55% of them present only once. Sequencing input: blood. All receptors derive from a woman aged 60-75 years in good health.

This clonotype was seen more than once but under ten times. The chain employs TRBV5-1 and TRBJ2-1, with 9 bases that match TRBD1. J was trimmed by 8 bases and V by 0 bases; bases with no gene match: 6. The CDR3 extends over 15 amino acids. From germline, CDR1 is SGHRS and CDR2 YFSETQ. CDR3 sequence: CASSLVDRGNDEQFF. CDR3 nucleotide sequence: TGCGCCAGCAGCTTGGTCGACAGGGGGAACGATGAGCAGTTCTTC.

This clonotype was detected only a few times. V usage is TRBV7-2 and J usage is TRBJ2-7; D might be TRBD2 (5 bases). CDR3 length: 15 amino acids. V lost 2 bases, J lost 0 bases, and 11 bases lay in between. Germline V gene sequence: CDR1 SGHTA, CDR2 FQGNSA. CDR3 sequence reads: CASSLSGASSYEQYF. The DNA for the CDR3 is TGTGCCAGCAGCTTAAGCGGCGCGAGCTCCTACGAGCAGTACTTC. Full variable domain (missing parts from reference TRBV7-2 and TRBJ2-7): GAGVSQSPSNKVTEKGKDVELRCDPISGHTALYWYRQSLGQGLEFLIYFQGNSAPDKSGLPSDRFSAERTGGSVSTLTIQRTQQEDSAVYLCASSLSGASSYEQYFGPGTRLTVT.

The chain joins TRBV20-1 to TRBJ2-7; weak D call: TRBD2 (6 bases). This CDR3 spans 15 amino acids. The germline V gene encodes CDR1 DFQATT and CDR2 SNEGSKA (reference sequence). V was cut by 6 bases and J by 3 bases, with 21 bases left in between. This CDR3 reads CSAPGVGNPLYEQYF. The DNA of the CDR3 is TGCAGTGCCCCGGGGGTCGGAAACCCGCTCTACGAGCAGTACTTC.

The chain employs TRBV18 and TRBJ2-1, with TRBD2 identical over 12 bases. Germline-derived CDR1 and CDR2 are KGHSH and LQKENI. V lost 6 bases, J lost 7 bases, and 7 bases stayed unmatched. This CDR3 has 15 residues. CDR3 residues: CASSRASGRDNEQFF. CDR3 in DNA: TGTGCCAGCTCTCGAGCTAGCGGGAGGGATAATGAGCAGTTCTTC.

The J gene is TRBJ1-1, the V gene TRBV7-2; maybe TRBD1 (5 bases). V was cut by 1 base and J by 8 bases, with 8 bases left in between. The CDR3 spans 12 residues. CDR1 is SGHTA, CDR2 FQGNSA, per germline. CDR3 region: CASSLVGDEAFF. The CDR3, as DNA: TGTGCCAGCAGCTTAGTGGGGGACGAAGCTTTCTTT. The full variable domain, its missing parts supplied by reference TRBV7-2 and TRBJ1-1, is GAGVSQSPSNKVTEKGKDVELRCDPISGHTALYWYRQSLGQGLEFLIYFQGNSAPDKSGLPSDRFSAERTGGSVSTLTIQRTQQEDSAVYLCASSLVGDEAFFGQGTRLTVV.

CDR3 bases: TGCGCCAGCAGCTTGGAGGGGACTAGCGGGAGACTCAGCACAGATACGCAGTATTTT. Its translation is CASSLEGTSGRLSTDTQYF. V and J are TRBV5-1 and TRBJ2-3; TRBD2 matches 14 bases. After removal of 0 bases from V and 0 bases from J, the junction contained 6 bases not matched to a gene. The CDR3 consists of 19 residues. Germline V gene sequence: CDR1 SGHRS, CDR2 YFSETQ.

CDR3 coding DNA: TGTGCCAGCAACCCCAGGGGGAGCACAGATACGCAGTATTTT. It specifies CASNPRGSTDTQYF. V usage is TRBV6-6 and J usage is TRBJ2-3, with TRBD1 matching 7 bases. CDR1 is MNHNY, CDR2 SVGAGI, per germline (reference sequence). The CDR3 length is 14 residues. The V segment lost 7 bases and the J segment 0 bases; nucleotides outside the gene matches: 4.

The rearrangement uses TRBV15 and TRBJ1-5; TRBD1 matches at 9 bases. The length of the CDR3 is 15 residues. CDR1 and CDR2 (germline): LNHNV, YYDKDF (reference sequence). J lost 1 base, V lost 5 bases, and 3 bases had no gene match. CDR3 nucleotide sequence: TGTGCCACCAGCCCGGGGACAGGGAGCAATCAGCCCCAGCATTTT. It yields the protein CATSPGTGSNQPQHF.

This clonotype was picked up a small number of times. CDR3 sequence reads: CSVDFAGGETQYF. DNA for the CDR3: TGCAGCGTTGACTTCGCGGGAGGGGAGACCCAGTACTTC. This chain joins TRBV29-1 and TRBJ2-5; 9 bases are shared with TRBD2. There are 13 residues in the CDR3. J gave up 5 bases and V 3 bases, and 4 bases lay outside the gene matches. From germline, CDR1 is SQVTM and CDR2 ANQGSEA.

A few counts support this clonotype. The chain links TRBV7-2 to TRBJ1-2; D unclear. The CDR3 contains 14 residues. The germline CDR1 and CDR2 sequences are SGHTA and FQGNSA. V gave up 2 bases and J gave up 5 bases, with 12 bases separating them. The CDR3 DNA sequence: TGTGCCAGCAGCTTACCCGTCGGTGGGTATGGCTACACCTTC. It translates to CASSLPVGGYGYTF.

The rearrangement uses TRBV15 and TRBJ1-1, with a tentative D call TRBD1 (5 bases). This CDR3 is built from 15 residues. V was cut by 1 base and J by 1 base, with 10 bases left in between. Per germline, CDR1 LNHNV and CDR2 YYDKDF (reference sequence). CDR3 nucleotides: TGTGCCACCAGCAGAGGCAGGGAGGCGAACACTGAAGCTTTCTTT. It yields the protein CATSRGREANTEAFF.

This chain joins TRBV3-1 and TRBJ1-3; TRBD1 is a possible D gene (6 bases). The CDR3 runs 19 residues. The germline gives CDR1 LGHDT, CDR2 YNNKEL (reference sequence). The V and J ends lost 5 bases and 1 base respectively, with 24 bases between them. CDR3 protein: CASSFISGSRTASGNTIYF. CDR3 coding DNA: TGTGCCAGCAGCTTCATAAGTGGGAGTCGGACAGCGTCTGGAAACACCATATATTTT.

In its sample, this clonotype was seen a few times. This chain joins TRBV10-2 and TRBJ2-3; a possible D gene is TRBD1 (5 bases). In germline, CDR1 is WSHSY, CDR2 SAAADI. V gave up 7 bases and J gave up 0 bases, with 8 bases separating them. The CDR3 runs 13 residues. As DNA, the CDR3 is TGCGCCAGCACGGCAGGGAGCACAGATACGCAGTATTTT. This translates into CASTAGSTDTQYF.

V gene TRBV27 combines with J gene TRBJ1-2, with D unresolved. Germline values: CDR1 MNHEY, CDR2 SMNVEV (reference sequence). Trimming removed 2 bases from V and 5 bases from J, with 12 bases in between. The CDR3 totals 14 residues. The CDR3 here is CASSLLPGKYGYTF. The CDR3, as DNA: TGTGCCAGCAGTTTACTTCCCGGGAAATATGGCTACACCTTC.

This clonotype was counted a few times. The J gene is TRBJ2-5, the V gene TRBV4-1; 7 nucleotides match TRBD1. Germline CDR1 and CDR2: MGHRA and YSYEKL. This CDR3 contains 12 residues. V lost 3 bases, J lost 7 bases, and 2 bases stayed unmatched. Written as DNA, the CDR3 is TGCGCCAGCAGCCAGGCAGGGGGGACCCAGTACTTC. This codes for CASSQAGGTQYF.

This clonotype was seen a handful of times. V usage is TRBV3-1 and J usage is TRBJ1-4, with TRBD1 as a possible D gene (5 bases). The CDR3 consists of 15 residues. Trimming took 2 bases from V and 8 from J, leaving 15 bases between them. Per the germline V gene, CDR1 is LGHDT and CDR2 is YNNKEL (reference sequence). The CDR3, as DNA: TGTGCCAGCAGCCAACCGGGACCTCAGCGGGAAAAACTGTTTTTT. Translated, it gives CASSQPGPQREKLFF.

The rearrangement uses TRBV20-1 and TRBJ1-1, with TRBD1 matching 8 bases. Germline V gives CDR1 DFQATT, CDR2 SNEGSKA (reference sequence). Germline trimming cut 2 bases from V and 1 base from J; bases unmatched to any gene: 3. The CDR3 runs to 14 residues. The CDR3 coding sequence is TGCAGTGCTAGAACAGGGGGAACGAACACTGAAGCTTTCTTT. It codes for CSARTGGTNTEAFF.

There are a few counts of this clonotype. J is TRBJ2-7 and V is TRBV7-9; D may be TRBD1 (6 bases). Germline V gene lookup returns CDR1 SEHNR and CDR2 FQNEAQ (reference sequence). This CDR3 comprises 12 residues. The V and J ends lost 5 bases and 6 bases respectively, with 11 bases between them. CDR3 sequence reads: CASSPGQFEQYF. CDR3 DNA sequence: TGTGCCAGCAGCCCTGGACAGTTCGAGCAGTACTTC. Together with reference TRBV7-9 and TRBJ2-7, the CDR3 gives the full variable domain: DTGVSQNPRHKITKRGQNVTFRCDPISEHNRLYWYRQTLGQGPEFLTYFQNEAQLEKSRLLSDRFSAERPKGSFSTLEIQRTEQGDSAMYLCASSPGQFEQYFGPGTRLTVT.

The genes are TRBV7-8 and TRBJ2-6, with TRBD1 identical over 7 bases. The CDR3 covers 17 residues. V dropped 4 bases and J dropped 1; count of bases not matched to a gene: 7. Germline CDR1 reads SGHVS; CDR2 reads FQNEAQ. CDR3 in DNA: TGTGCCAGCAGCTCGGGACAGACCCTTTCTGGGGCCAACGTCCTGACTTTC. Protein: CASSSGQTLSGANVLTF.

This clonotype was observed a handful of times. This chain connects TRBV27 to TRBJ2-7, with 7 bases identical to TRBD2. CDR1 is MNHEY and CDR2 is SMNVEV in the germline V gene (reference sequence). V shed 6 bases, J shed 2 bases, and the junction held 7 bases outside the gene matches. The CDR3 loop spans 14 amino acids. The CDR3 loop reads CASRPWDYAYEQYF. The CDR3 DNA reads as TGTGCCAGCAGACCGTGGGACTACGCCTACGAGCAGTACTTC.

This clonotype occurred a few times. The chain links TRBV5-1 to TRBJ2-3; D is perhaps TRBD2 (6 bases). Between the trimmed V and J ends, which lost 0 bases and 0 bases, there was a span of 11 bases. Germline CDR1 and CDR2: SGHRS and YFSETQ. The CDR3 consists of 16 residues. The CDR3 loop reads CASSLELAESTDTQYF. CDR3 DNA sequence: TGCGCCAGCAGCTTGGAATTAGCGGAAAGCACAGATACGCAGTATTTT.

This clonotype is a singleton in its sample. The CDR3 protein is CASSLGGNSYGYTF. CDR3 DNA: TGTGCCAGCAGTCTAGGGGGGAACAGCTATGGCTACACCTTC. V is TRBV6-6 and J is TRBJ1-2; tentatively, D is TRBD1 (6 bases). Germline V gene data show CDR1 as MNHNY and CDR2 as SVGAGI (reference sequence). V lost 5 bases to trimming and J lost 4 bases, with 14 bases between them. The length of the CDR3 is 14 residues.

V is TRBV2 and J is TRBJ2-7; D may be TRBD2 (6 bases). The end of the DNA is better explained by TRBJ2-1, so the J call may be wrong. The CDR3 length is 16 residues. Germline V gene lookup returns CDR1 SNHLY and CDR2 FYNNEI. The CDR3 DNA follows: TGTGCCAGCACCCTAACCGGGACTCCTAGAGGCAATGAGCAGTTCTTC. Amino acids: CASTLTGTPRGNEQFF.

The chain is built from TRBV15 and TRBJ2-3; D is ambiguous. The CDR3 covers 14 residues. Trimming shortened V by 2 bases and J by 4 bases, and 10 bases separated the two germline ends. Germline V gene sequence: CDR1 LNHNV, CDR2 YYDKDF (reference sequence). The CDR3 coding sequence is TGTGCCACCAGCAGAACTCGGGCCGCAGATACGCAGTATTTT. This encodes CATSRTRAADTQYF.

The chain employs TRBV6-1 and TRBJ2-7, with 7 bases lining up with TRBD1. The DNA matches TRBJ2-5 better at its end, which makes the J call doubtful. The CDR3 has 14 amino acids. Germline CDR1 is MNHNS and CDR2 is SASEGT. CDR3 in amino acids: CASSDRQGKKTQYF. CDR3 nucleotides: TGTGCCAGCAGTGACAGACAGGGTAAAAAGACCCAGTACTTC.

This clonotype was seen repeatedly, ten times or more. V and J are TRBV7-3 and TRBJ2-3; D may be TRBD1 (6 bases). Germline loops: CDR1 SGHTA, CDR2 FQGTGA. The V and J ends lost 5 bases and 6 bases respectively, with 18 bases between them. This CDR3 has 15 residues. This CDR3 is CASSAQGHGTDTQYF. CDR3 in DNA: TGTGCCAGCAGCGCCCAGGGGCATGGTACGGATACGCAGTATTTT. Drawing the rest from reference TRBV7-3 and TRBJ2-3, the complete variable domain is GAGVSQTPSNKVTEKGKYVELRCDPISGHTALYWYRQSLGQGPEFLIYFQGTGAADDSGLPNDRFFAVRPEGSVSTLKIQRTERGDSAVYLCASSAQGHGTDTQYFGPGTRLTVL.